The T cell receptor (beta chain) under discussion was sequenced for a study of T cell responses to AZD1222 COVID-19 vaccine. This clone was seen just once. What it binds is unknown. The CDR3 consists of 15 residues. V was clipped by 0 bases and J by 2 bases, with 10 bases between them. CDR1 and CDR2 (germline): SGHRS, YFSETQ. Produced via immunoSEQ multiplex PCR; TCRdb's table is partial and in-frame only. This repertoire shows 100,000 to 150,000 clones, roughly 90% found once; its top ten account for just under 6.5%. Whole-study results and caveats: Close to half of all spike-specific TCRs reportedly target regions of the variants that are unmutated. Across spike, vaccine-associated CD4 TCRs were found, dominant at 160-218 and 743-854. Only six AZD1222 recipients tested seropositive at baseline. Among the donors, most were white British and more were female, and clonal diversity was possibly underestimated.

V is TRBV5-1 and J is TRBJ2-3; possibly TRBD1 or TRBD2 for D (6 bases each). This clonotype was sampled from an adult in good health. The sequenced sample was peripheral blood, obtained on day 0 of AZD1222 vaccination. Here the CDR3 reads CASSLDRGDTDTQYF. The CDR3, as DNA: TGCGCCAGCAGCTTGGATAGGGGGGACACAGATACGCAGTATTTT.